These 5 T cell receptor beta chains originate from one sample sequenced in a study of CD8 T cells in ankylosing spondylitis (dated by TCRdb to between 2016 and 2019). Libraries were built with 5' RACE. TCRdb lists the instrument as Illumina HiSeq 2500. The public reads were quality trimmed at Q25 with fastp and then assembled into clones with MiXCR by TCRdb, keeping productive beta chains. Identical CDR3 proteins give one entry, which carries the most common genes and DNA. Here the sample has about 220,000 distinct CDR3 sequences; 20% to 30% occur a single time. The ten largest clones capture about 6.9% of the sample. Sequenced: blood, either unsorted or a sorted T cell fraction (not recorded which). The receptors were gathered from a male donor with ankylosing spondylitis or in good health (not recorded which).

This clonotype has only a few counts. The chain links TRBV4-2 to TRBJ1-3, with D possibly TRBD1 on 6 matching bases. Germline V CDR1 and CDR2: LGHNA, YNFKEQ. This CDR3 has 17 amino acids. The germline V and J ends were trimmed by 4 bases and 0 bases, with 16 bases remaining between them. CDR3 loop: CASSPSDSLSSGNTIYF. Here the CDR3 DNA reads TGTGCCAGCAGCCCCTCGGACAGCCTGAGCTCTGGAAACACCATATATTTT.

This clonotype was counted ten times or more. The chain joins TRBV5-1 to TRBJ1-1; perhaps TRBD1 as D (5 bases). The length of the CDR3 is 14 residues. With 3 bases removed from V and 1 base from J, the gap between germline ends came to 10 bases. From germline, CDR1 is SGHRS and CDR2 YFSETQ. CDR3 protein: CASSWSGRNTEAFF. CDR3 DNA sequence: TGCGCCAGCAGCTGGTCGGGACGGAACACTGAAGCTTTCTTT.

J is TRBJ2-5 and V is TRBV12-3 or TRBV12-4, with D perhaps matching TRBD1 (6 bases). V lost 6 bases and J lost 5, with 13 bases in between. The CDR3 length is 13 residues. The CDR3 bases are TGTGCCAGCAGCCACAGGGTCGGGGAGACCCAGTACTTC. Its translation: CASSHRVGETQYF.

The sample holds many counts of this clonotype. This chain uses TRBV18 with TRBJ2-2; D may be TRBD1 (6 bases). The CDR3 has 15 amino acids. Between the trimmed V and J ends, which lost 6 bases and 2 bases, there was a span of 13 bases. CDR1 KGHSH and CDR2 LQKENI come from the germline V gene. The CDR3 sequence is CASSYRDTNTGELFF. The CDR3 nucleotides are TGTGCCAGCTCTTATCGGGACACCAACACCGGGGAGCTGTTTTTT.

This clonotype was recorded at least ten times. The V gene is TRBV5-1, the J gene TRBJ2-1, with D unclear. V lost 2 bases and J lost 4, with 10 bases in between. From germline, CDR1 is SGHRS and CDR2 YFSETQ. This CDR3 spans 14 amino acids. CDR3 nucleotide sequence: TGCGCCAGCAGCTTAGCCTCCGAATACAATGAGCAGTTCTTC. This sequence encodes CASSLASEYNEQFF.